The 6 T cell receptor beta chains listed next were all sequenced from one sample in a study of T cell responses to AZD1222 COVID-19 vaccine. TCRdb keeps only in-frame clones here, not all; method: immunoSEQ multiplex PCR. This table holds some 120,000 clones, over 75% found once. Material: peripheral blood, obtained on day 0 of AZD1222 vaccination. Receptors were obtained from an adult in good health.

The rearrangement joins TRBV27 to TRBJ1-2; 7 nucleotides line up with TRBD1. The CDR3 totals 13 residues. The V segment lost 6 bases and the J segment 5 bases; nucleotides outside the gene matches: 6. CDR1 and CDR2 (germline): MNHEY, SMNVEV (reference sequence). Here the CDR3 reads CASSGTANYGYTF. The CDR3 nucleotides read TGTGCCAGCAGCGGGACAGCGAATTATGGCTACACCTTC.

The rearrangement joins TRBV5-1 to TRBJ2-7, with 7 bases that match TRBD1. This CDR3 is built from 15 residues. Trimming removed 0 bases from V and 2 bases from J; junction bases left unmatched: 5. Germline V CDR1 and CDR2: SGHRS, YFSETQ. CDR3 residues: CASSLVSGGAYEQYF. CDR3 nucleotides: TGCGCCAGCAGCTTGGTTTCAGGGGGTGCCTACGAGCAGTACTTC.

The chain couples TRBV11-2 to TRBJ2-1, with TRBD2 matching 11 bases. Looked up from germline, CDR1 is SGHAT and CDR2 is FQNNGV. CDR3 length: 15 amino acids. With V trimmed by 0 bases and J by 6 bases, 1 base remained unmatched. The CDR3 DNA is TGTGCCAGCAGCTTAGAGCTAGCGGGGGGCAATGAGCAGTTCTTC. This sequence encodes CASSLELAGGNEQFF.

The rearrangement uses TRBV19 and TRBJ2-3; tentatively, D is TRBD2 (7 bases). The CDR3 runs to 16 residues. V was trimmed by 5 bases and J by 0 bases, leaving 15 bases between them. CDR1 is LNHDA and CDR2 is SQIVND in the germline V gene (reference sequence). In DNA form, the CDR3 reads TGTGCCAGTAGTCTGCATGGGGGGGCCAGCACAGATACGCAGTATTTT. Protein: CASSLHGGASTDTQYF.

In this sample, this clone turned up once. CDR3 loop: CASSSDSNQPQHF. CDR3 coding DNA: TGTGCCAGCTCGTCAGACAGCAATCAGCCCCAGCATTTT. The genes are TRBV18 and TRBJ1-5; unclear D gene. Germline V gene data show CDR1 as KGHSH and CDR2 as LQKENI. This CDR3 is 13 amino acids long. V lost 6 bases, J lost 1 base, and 7 bases lay in between.

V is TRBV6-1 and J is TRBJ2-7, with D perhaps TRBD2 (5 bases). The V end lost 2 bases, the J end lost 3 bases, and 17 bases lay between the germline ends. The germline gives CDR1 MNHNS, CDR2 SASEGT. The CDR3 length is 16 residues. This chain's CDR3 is CASSESEGFGIYEQYF. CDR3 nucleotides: TGTGCCAGCAGTGAATCCGAGGGTTTTGGAATCTACGAGCAGTACTTC.